Presented here are 27 T cell receptor beta chains from one specimen sequenced in a study of vaccination effects on CD4 cells after COVID-19. Clones were read by immunoSEQ multiplex PCR, and TCRdb kept only the in-frame ones, dropping some. Here the sample spans more than 35,000 clones, around 67% being singletons. The antigens these receptors bind are not known. Upon completion of more than eight days in culture, CD4+ T cells were isolated. The material sequenced was CD4+ T cells from PBMCs cultured without peptide, taken before COVID-19 vaccination. The receptors here all came from a human donor who received a COVID-19 vaccine.

This sequence joins TRBV3-1 (or the pseudogene TRBV3-2) and TRBJ2-7; tentatively, D is TRBD1 (5 bases). This CDR3 is built from 14 residues. V was shortened by 3 bases and J by 0 bases, with 9 bases between the two germline ends. Germline V CDR1 and CDR2: LGHDT, YNNKEL (reference sequence). The chain's CDR3 is CASSHTGSSYEQYF. Written as DNA, the CDR3 is TGTGCCAGCAGCCACACAGGTAGCTCCTACGAGCAGTACTTC.

This clone was observed a single time. The V gene is TRBV5-1, the J gene TRBJ2-1; 11 nucleotides align to TRBD2. This CDR3 comprises 17 residues. The V segment lost 7 bases and the J segment 0 bases; nucleotides outside the gene matches: 9. Germline V gene data show CDR1 as SGHRS and CDR2 as YFSETQ. Written as DNA, the CDR3 is TGCGCCAGCCTAAGGACTAGCGGGCGAAGCTCCTACAATGAGCAGTTCTTC. Protein product: CASLRTSGRSSYNEQFF.

The rearrangement joins TRBV5-1 to TRBJ1-3; D is unresolved. This CDR3 contains 13 residues. Germline CDR1 SGHRS, CDR2 YFSETQ. The V and J ends lost 4 bases and 2 bases respectively, with 7 bases between them. CDR3 in DNA: TGCGCCAGCAGCACGGCAACTGGAAACACCATATATTTT. This translates into CASSTATGNTIYF. Supplemented by reference TRBV5-1 and TRBJ1-3, the full variable domain reads KAGVTQTPRYLIKTRGQQVTLSCSPISGHRSVSWYQQTPGQGLQFLFEYFSETQRNKGNFPGRFSGRQFSNSRSEMNVSTLELGDSALYLCASSTATGNTIYFGEGSWLTVV.

The chain is built from TRBV5-4 and TRBJ1-6; weak D call: TRBD1 (5 bases). The CDR3 covers 13 residues. Germline CDR1 SGHNT, CDR2 YYREEE (reference sequence). The germline V and J ends were trimmed by 5 bases and 8 bases, with 11 bases remaining between them. The CDR3 coding sequence is TGTGCCAGCAGTTCCCAGGGATATTCACCCCTCCACTTT. Encoded protein: CASSSQGYSPLHF.

The chain is built from TRBV6-5 and TRBJ2-2; D is ambiguous. The CDR3 is made up of 15 amino acids. Germline V gene lookup returns CDR1 MNHEY and CDR2 SVGAGI. V gave up 1 base and J gave up 5 bases, with 11 bases separating them. The DNA of the CDR3 is TGTGCCAGCAGTTACTACCTAGGAGAGACCGGGGAGCTGTTTTTT. Its protein is CASSYYLGETGELFF.

The chain combines TRBV4-1 with TRBJ1-1, with unresolved D. The CDR3 runs 15 residues. Germline assignment: CDR1 MGHRA and CDR2 YSYEKL. V lost 2 bases, J lost 5 bases, and 15 bases lay in between. The CDR3: CASSQQQSQYTEAFF. The DNA for the CDR3 is TGCGCCAGCAGCCAACAACAGAGCCAATATACTGAAGCTTTCTTT.

This chain connects TRBV7-9 to TRBJ2-7, with D unclear. This CDR3 has 15 amino acids. From germline, CDR1 is SEHNR and CDR2 FQNEAQ (reference sequence). Trimming took off 4 bases at V and 3 bases at J, with 16 bases between the two ends. The CDR3 spells CASSSMSIGIYEQYF. The DNA of the CDR3 is TGTGCCAGCAGCTCTATGTCCATTGGAATCTACGAGCAGTACTTC. The full variable domain, rest sourced from reference TRBV7-9 and TRBJ2-7, is DTGVSQNPRHKITKRGQNVTFRCDPISEHNRLYWYRQTLGQGPEFLTYFQNEAQLEKSRLLSDRFSAERPKGSFSTLEIQRTEQGDSAMYLCASSSMSIGIYEQYFGPGTRLTVT.

The gene calls are TRBV29-1 and TRBJ2-7; D might be TRBD1 (6 bases). Trimming removed 6 bases from V and 5 bases from J, with 17 bases in between. CDR3 size: 13 residues. The germline CDR1 and CDR2 sequences are SQVTM and ANQGSEA. CDR3 DNA sequence: TGCAGCGTACAGGGTTTTTCCAGACACGAGCAGTACTTC. This gives the protein CSVQGFSRHEQYF.

J is TRBJ2-7 and V is TRBV7-9, with TRBD2 identical over 12 bases. J was trimmed by 1 base and V by 5 bases; bases with no gene match: 12. CDR3 size: 18 residues. Germline-derived CDR1 and CDR2 are SEHNR and FQNEAQ (reference sequence). CDR3 sequence (DNA): TGTGCCAGCAGCCCGATGACTAGCGGGGGTATAAATTCCTACGAGCAGTACTTC. Translated, it gives CASSPMTSGGINSYEQYF.

Remarks on this clone: Its ends do not fully match the called genes, so a read error is possible. This rearrangement joins TRBV28 to TRBJ2-3, with D maybe TRBD1 (6 bases). CDR1 is MDHEN, CDR2 SYDVKM, per germline. The CDR3 is 17 amino acids. The CDR3 sequence is CVSSLQGLDPSTDTQYF. CDR3 nucleotides: TGTGTCAGCAGCCTTCAGGGGCTGGATCCTAGCACAGATACGCAGTATTTT.

The chain carries TRBV2 and TRBJ2-5; 12 positions agree with TRBD1. Trimming at V came to 5 bases and at J to 5 bases, leaving 6 bases not matched to a gene. CDR3 length equals 15 residues. Germline lookup yields CDR1 SNHLY and CDR2 FYNNEI. In nucleotides, the CDR3 is TGTGCCAGCAGTTCGGGACAGGGGGCCTATGAGACCCAGTACTTC. It codes for CASSSGQGAYETQYF. The whole variable domain, filled in from reference TRBV2 and TRBJ2-5, reads EPEVTQTPSHQVTQMGQEVILRCVPISNHLYFYWYRQILGQKVEFLVSFYNNEISEKSEIFDDQFSVERPDGSNFTLKIRSTKLEDSAMYFCASSSGQGAYETQYFGPGTRLLVL.

CDR3 in DNA: TGCGCCAGCAGCTATCGGGACAGGGTCACCGGGGAGCTGTTTTTT. Its protein is CASSYRDRVTGELFF. The chain recombines TRBV5-1 with TRBJ2-2; 9 bases fit TRBD1. CDR3 length: 15 residues. The V and J ends lost 3 bases and 4 bases, in that order; junction bases with no gene match: 4. The germline V gene encodes CDR1 SGHRS and CDR2 YFSETQ.

This clone was detected only a few times. V and J are TRBV4-2 and TRBJ2-1, with 8 bases that match TRBD2. The ends lost 1 base at V and 12 bases at J; junction bases unmatched: 11. The CDR3 is made up of 15 amino acids. Germline CDR1 reads LGHNA; CDR2 reads YNFKEQ. CDR3 coding DNA: TGTGCCAGCAGCCAAGGGGGACTAGACGATCTTTGGCAGTTCTTC. It is translated as CASSQGGLDDLWQFF.

The chain uses TRBV14 and TRBJ2-2, with D uncertain. The CDR3 contains 14 residues. Looked up from germline, CDR1 is SGHDN and CDR2 is FVKESK. The V gene lost 5 bases and the J gene lost 7 bases, with 14 bases spanning the gap. CDR3 sequence reads: CASSLISLGGELFF. The CDR3 coding sequence is TGTGCCAGCAGCTTGATATCCCTAGGCGGGGAGCTGTTTTTT.

The chain carries TRBV7-9 and TRBJ2-1; 7 positions agree with TRBD1. J gave up 8 bases and V 5 bases, and 9 bases lay outside the gene matches. Germline CDR1 SEHNR, CDR2 FQNEAQ (reference sequence). The CDR3 contains 14 residues. For the CDR3, the DNA is TGTGCCAGCAGCCCGAGACAGGGCCGAGATGAGCAGTTCTTC. It encodes CASSPRQGRDEQFF.

CDR3 nucleotide sequence: TGCGCCAGCAGTCAACTGGGCGACTCCTACAATGAGCAGTTCTTC. Translating gives CASSQLGDSYNEQFF. J is TRBJ2-1 and V is TRBV23-1; no firm D call. TRBV23-1 is noted as an ORF with a role that remains uncertain. The CDR3 runs 15 residues. Deletions cut 2 bases from V and 0 bases from J, with 8 bases between.

Only a few counts were recorded for this clone. This chain links TRBV29-1 with TRBJ2-2; TRBD1 matches at 7 bases. The germline gives CDR1 SQVTM, CDR2 ANQGSEA. Trimming took 2 bases from V and 6 from J; bases not matched to a gene: 6. This CDR3 region has 14 residues. The CDR3 protein is CSVENPGTAGELFF. CDR3 DNA sequence: TGCAGCGTTGAAAATCCCGGGACAGCCGGGGAGCTGTTTTTT.

The chain employs TRBV5-1 and TRBJ1-1; 7 bases align to TRBD1. V was clipped by 0 bases and J by 1 base; unmatched bases: 3. CDR1 is SGHRS and CDR2 is YFSETQ in the germline V gene. The CDR3 is 15 residues long. For the CDR3, the DNA is TGCGCCAGCAGCTTGGAGACAGGGAGGAACACTGAAGCTTTCTTT. This sequence encodes CASSLETGRNTEAFF.

The chain employs TRBV3-1 (or the pseudogene TRBV3-2) and TRBJ1-5; weak D call: TRBD1 (5 bases). V gave up 1 base and J gave up 10 bases, with 8 bases separating them. CDR1 is LGHDT and CDR2 is YNNKEL in the germline V gene (reference sequence). CDR3 length equals 12 residues. In DNA, the CDR3 is TGTGCCAGCAGCCAAGGTCAGGGACCCCAGCATTTT. Amino acid sequence: CASSQGQGPQHF.

V is TRBV6-5 and J is TRBJ1-1; possibly TRBD1 for D (5 bases). Germline V gene sequence: CDR1 MNHEY, CDR2 SVGAGI. CDR3 length: 13 residues. With 7 bases removed from V and 7 bases from J, the gap between germline ends came to 16 bases. The CDR3: CASKLPGPLEAFF. CDR3 nucleotides: TGTGCCAGCAAGTTGCCGGGACCCCTTGAAGCTTTCTTT.

This chain links TRBV13 with TRBJ2-7; D possibly corresponds to TRBD1 (6 bases). V was trimmed by 5 bases and J by 5 bases, leaving 13 bases between them. The CDR3 sequence is 13 residues long. Germline CDR1 reads PRHDT; CDR2 reads FYEKMQ (reference sequence). The CDR3, as DNA: TGTGCCAGCAGCCGAACAGGGTTACACGAGCAGTACTTC. Its translation: CASSRTGLHEQYF.

The chain has TRBV5-1 and TRBJ2-1; D might be TRBD2 (6 bases). Per germline, CDR1 SGHRS and CDR2 YFSETQ. The CDR3 totals 15 residues. Trimming removed 0 bases at V and 4 bases at J, with 11 bases between. The CDR3 is CASSLAGGTYNEQFF. CDR3 bases: TGCGCCAGCAGCTTGGCTGGGGGGACTTACAATGAGCAGTTCTTC.

The CDR3 coding sequence is TGTGCCAGTAAAGGCAGGGGGCTGGGTCAGCCCCAGCATTTT. Protein: CASKGRGLGQPQHF. The V gene is TRBV19, the J gene TRBJ1-5; TRBD1 aligns across 8 bases. Germline loops: CDR1 LNHDA, CDR2 SQIVND (reference sequence). The CDR3 totals 14 residues. The V and J ends lost 7 bases and 6 bases, in that order; junction bases with no gene match: 8. The full variable domain, with the rest looked up from reference TRBV19 and TRBJ1-5, is DGGITQSPKYLFRKEGQNVTLSCEQNLNHDAMYWYRQDPGQGLRLIYYSQIVNDFQKGDIAEGYSVSREKKESFPLTVTSAQKNPTAFYLCASKGRGLGQPQHFGDGTRLSIL.

The CDR3 DNA sequence: TGCGCCAGCAGCCAAGTTTCGGAGGTACCTTTCTCCTACGAGCAGTACTTC. Translated: CASSQVSEVPFSYEQYF. The chain is built from TRBV4-1 and TRBJ2-7, with a tentative D call TRBD2 (5 bases). Trimming took off 1 base at V and 0 bases at J, with 16 bases between the two ends. Germline values: CDR1 MGHRA, CDR2 YSYEKL. The CDR3 covers 17 residues.

The chain combines TRBV5-6 with TRBJ2-2; TRBD1 is a possible D gene (6 bases). The V gene lost 4 bases and the J gene lost 3 bases, with 16 bases spanning the gap. Germline CDR1 SGHDT, CDR2 YYEEEE. This CDR3 spans 16 amino acids. For the CDR3, the DNA is TGTGCCAGCAGCAACAGGGTGATAAAAGACACCGGGGAGCTGTTTTTT. It is translated as CASSNRVIKDTGELFF.

The chain employs TRBV9 and TRBJ2-1; possibly TRBD2 for D (6 bases). Trimming removed 0 bases from V and 3 bases from J, with 13 bases in between. The CDR3 is made up of 16 amino acids. In germline, CDR1 is SGDLS, CDR2 YYNGEE. The DNA for the CDR3 is TGTGCCAGCAGCGTAGGAGGACTACCTAACTACAATGAGCAGTTCTTC. The encoded protein is CASSVGGLPNYNEQFF. Filled out from reference TRBV9 and TRBJ2-1, the complete variable domain reads DSGVTQTPKHLITATGQRVTLRCSPRSGDLSVYWYQQSLDQGLQFLIQYYNGEERAKGNILERFSAQQFPDLHSELNLSSLELGDSALYFCASSVGGLPNYNEQFFGPGTRLTVL.

The CDR3 DNA reads as TGCGCCAGCAGCCAAGAAGGCCTTAATCAGCCCCAGCATTTT. Its protein is CASSQEGLNQPQHF. The chain couples TRBV4-1 to TRBJ1-5; D gene uncertain. V lost 0 bases to trimming and J lost 4 bases, with 7 bases between them. The CDR3 runs 14 residues. CDR1 MGHRA and CDR2 YSYEKL come from the germline V gene.